The T cell receptor (beta chain) described here comes from a study of T-cell memory formation after mild COVID-19. For the study at large: TCR clusters were largely donor specific.

Study results and limitations: Pre-infection memory showed some responding clones, and this suggested that cross-reactive memory joined. Clones which contracted sat mainly in CM and EM if CD4+, and in EMRA if CD8+. Whether day 37 second-wave clones are SARS-CoV-2-specific was not confirmed.

TCRdb used MiXCR to reprocess the 5' RACE reads, holding one entry per CDR3 protein. This table has around 30,000 distinct CDR3 sequences, more than 10% appearing once. There are many counts of this clonotype. Its target is unknown. The TCR was taken from an adult woman who had mild COVID-19 (a few samples of this study predate the infection). Cell type and time point are not known. Sequenced input: PBMCs or a T cell subset sorted from them (not recorded which).

CDR3: CASSLARLGQPSYGYTF. In DNA form, the CDR3 reads TGTGCCAGCAGCTTAGCCCGATTGGGCCAACCCTCCTATGGCTACACCTTC. V usage is TRBV7-8 and J usage is TRBJ1-2; D is ambiguous. The length of the CDR3 is 17 residues. V was shortened by 0 bases and J by 4 bases, with 18 bases between the two germline ends. Germline V lookup: CDR1 SGHVS, CDR2 FQNEAQ. The full variable domain, its missing parts supplied by reference TRBV7-8 and TRBJ1-2, is GAGVSQSPRYKVAKRGQDVALRCDPISGHVSLFWYQQALGQGPEFLTYFQNEAQLDKSGLPSDRFFAERPEGSVSTLKIQRTQQEDSAVYLCASSLARLGQPSYGYTFGSGTRLTVV.